The 18 T cell receptor beta chains in this list originate from one sample, sequenced in a study of metastatic and nonmetastatic thyroid tumors. Not a single patient had been given any form of treatment at any point before undergoing thyroid surgery. TCRdb re-analyzed the PCR reads using MiXCR. The profile covers 14,000 or so clones, with roughly 34% appearing a single time and around 10% taken by the ten largest. The sample was tumor tissue. The receptors derive from a male donor with papillary thyroid cancer or a benign thyroid nodule (not recorded which). Some clones in this sample may be carry-over from other donors' samples.

This clone is termed medium-sized (0.01 to 0.1%). This chain connects TRBV20-1 to TRBJ2-7; 10 bases agree with TRBD2. This CDR3 has 17 residues. J lost 1 base, V lost 0 bases, and 9 bases had no gene match. Germline V CDR1 and CDR2: DFQATT, SNEGSKA (reference sequence). CDR3 DNA: TGCAGTGCTAGAGATCTCGCTAGCGGGGGAGTATCCTACGAGCAGTACTTC. It codes for CSARDLASGGVSYEQYF.

By frequency in the sample, this clone is medium-sized. This chain joins TRBV6-1 and TRBJ1-2; D is uncertain. Germline V CDR1 and CDR2: MNHNS, SASEGT. The V gene lost 5 bases and the J gene lost 8 bases, with 18 bases spanning the gap. CDR3 length: 14 residues. CDR3 nucleotides: TGTGCCAGCAGTCACCGGCGGCCGGAAGAAGGCTACACCTTC. Its protein product is CASSHRRPEEGYTF.

The chain joins TRBV5-1 to TRBJ1-1, with a tentative D call TRBD1 (5 bases). This CDR3 contains 15 residues. Trimming pared 0 bases from V and 5 bases from J, leaving 14 bases between. Germline-derived CDR1 and CDR2 are SGHRS and YFSETQ. In nucleotides, the CDR3 is TGCGCCAGCAGCTTGGCCGGGGGGGAGAGGACTGAAGCTTTCTTT. This gives the protein CASSLAGGERTEAFF.

This clone was seen only a few times. The chain links TRBV19 to TRBJ1-2, with TRBD1 matching over 7 bases. The length of the CDR3 is 14 residues. Unmatched junction bases numbered 6, after V lost 6 bases and J lost 2 bases. The V gene's germline CDR1 is LNHDA and CDR2 SQIVND (reference sequence). CDR3 residues: CASSRDRRNYGYTF. The DNA of the CDR3 is TGTGCCAGTAGCCGGGACAGACGAAACTATGGCTACACCTTC.

A note on this clone: At one end, the junction sequence differs from germline, possibly due to a read error. This chain joins TRBV12-3 or TRBV12-4 and TRBJ2-1; D is unclear. This CDR3 region has 14 residues. This chain's CDR3 is CASSLWVSYDDQFF. The CDR3 coding sequence is TGTGCCAGCAGTTTGTGGGTCTCCTACGATGATCAGTTCTTC.

The gene calls are TRBV4-1 and TRBJ2-2; TRBD2 matches 11 bases. The CDR3 totals 15 residues. V shed 5 bases and J 10 bases; nucleotides not matched to a gene: 9. Per germline, CDR1 MGHRA and CDR2 YSYEKL. As DNA, the CDR3 is TGCGCCAGCAGCTCACTAGCGGGAGCTTCCGTGGAGCTGTTTTTT. Its protein is CASSSLAGASVELFF.

At least ten counts were recorded for this clone. This chain uses TRBV15 with TRBJ1-5; 7 bases are a match to TRBD1. With V trimmed by 8 bases and J by 7 bases, 11 bases remained unmatched. In germline, CDR1 is LNHNV, CDR2 YYDKDF (reference sequence). The CDR3 is 14 amino acids. In nucleotides, the CDR3 is TGTGCCACCGGGCCGAGGGGGCTAAGGCAGCCCCAGCATTTT. This codes for CATGPRGLRQPQHF. The variable domain in full, with the rest retrieved from reference TRBV15 and TRBJ1-5, is DAMVIQNPRYQVTQFGKPVTLSCSQTLNHNVMYWYQQKSSQAPKLLFHYYDKDFNNEADTPDNFQSRRPNTSFCFLDIRSPGLGDTAMYLCATGPRGLRQPQHFGDGTRLSIL.

Notes on this clone: At one end the junction does not follow the germline gene, possibly because of a read error. The chain links TRBV4-1 to TRBJ2-1; 7 bases are a match to TRBD2. Germline V gene data show CDR1 as MGHRA and CDR2 as YSYEKL. CDR3 length: 15 residues. The CDR3 DNA reads as TGCGCCAGCAGCCAAGGCGTGGCTAGCGGCGATGATCAGTTCTTC. This sequence encodes CASSQGVASGDDQFF.

As regards this clone: One junction end does not reproduce the germline sequence, and a read error may be involved. The chain carries TRBV5-1 and TRBJ2-3; 8 positions match TRBD2. There are 17 residues in the CDR3. CDR1 SGHRS and CDR2 YFSETQ come from the germline V gene. The CDR3 bases are TGCGCCAGCAGCTTTGGGACTAGAGGTTTTAGCACAGATACGGAGTATTTT. This encodes CASSFGTRGFSTDTEYF.

This clone is labeled medium-sized (0.01 to 0.1%). CDR3: CASSGWTGASYEQYF. The CDR3 DNA reads as TGTGCCAGTAGTGGATGGACAGGGGCCTCCTACGAGCAGTACTTC. V and J are TRBV19 and TRBJ2-7; 9 bases map to TRBD1. Germline lookup yields CDR1 LNHDA and CDR2 SQIVND (reference sequence). The CDR3 runs to 15 residues. With 5 bases clipped from V and 0 bases from J, the junction kept 5 bases outside the gene matches.

The chain employs TRBV6-1 and TRBJ2-7; D possibly matches TRBD1 or TRBD2 (6 bases each). The CDR3 consists of 14 residues. V was clipped by 7 bases and J by 0 bases, with 13 bases between them. Germline assignment: CDR1 MNHNS and CDR2 SASEGT. In DNA form, the CDR3 reads TGTGCCAGCACGGGGGCAGGGGTCTCCTACGAGCAGTACTTC. Residues: CASTGAGVSYEQYF.

This chain connects TRBV20-1 to TRBJ2-1; 9 bases are a match to TRBD1. Germline V gene data show CDR1 as DFQATT and CDR2 as SNEGSKA (reference sequence). With V trimmed by 3 bases and J by 9 bases, 6 bases remained unmatched. The CDR3 loop spans 13 amino acids. CDR3 DNA sequence: TGCAGTGCTAGGGGGACAGGGATTGGTGAGCAGTTCTTC. This translates into CSARGTGIGEQFF.

As concerns this clone: At one end the junction does not follow the germline gene, possibly because of a read error. The V gene is TRBV4-1, the J gene TRBJ2-3; D is perhaps TRBD2 (6 bases). The CDR3 totals 17 residues. Germline V gives CDR1 MGHRA, CDR2 YSYEKL. CDR3 sequence reads: CASNQAPSRDPTDTHYF. CDR3 bases: TGCGCCAGCAACCAAGCCCCATCGCGGGACCCCACGGATACGCATTATTTT.

By share, this clone counts as large. The V gene is TRBV11-2, the J gene TRBJ2-7; TRBD1 aligns across 9 bases. Germline CDR1 is SGHAT and CDR2 is FQNNGV. Germline trimming cut 4 bases from V and 3 bases from J; bases unmatched to any gene: 7. This CDR3 comprises 15 residues. The CDR3 spells CASSSEGQGRYEQYF. CDR3 coding DNA: TGTGCCAGCAGCTCCGAGGGACAGGGTCGCTACGAGCAGTACTTC.

This clone was recorded at least ten times. V is TRBV7-9 and J is TRBJ1-4; no reliable D call. V lost 5 bases, J lost 4 bases, and 14 bases lay in between. This CDR3 is built from 15 residues. CDR1 is SEHNR and CDR2 is FQNEAQ in the germline V gene (reference sequence). CDR3 DNA: TGTGCCAGCAGCAAAACGGCCGGGGATAATGAAAAACTGTTTTTT. It specifies CASSKTAGDNEKLFF.

This clone was seen at least ten times. The chain joins TRBV28 to TRBJ2-2; D gene ambiguous. The CDR3 consists of 18 residues. Trimming pared 2 bases from V and 1 base from J, leaving 17 bases between. The germline CDR1 and CDR2 sequences are MDHEN and SYDVKM. Here the CDR3 reads CASSLSRSVGRNTGELFF. In nucleotides, the CDR3 is TGTGCCAGCAGTTTAAGCCGTTCGGTCGGACGGAACACCGGGGAGCTGTTTTTT. The full variable domain, with the rest looked up from reference TRBV28 and TRBJ2-2, is DVKVTQSSRYLVKRTGEKVFLECVQDMDHENMFWYRQDPGLGLRLIYFSYDVKMKEKGDIPEGYSVSREKKERFSLILESASTNQTSMYLCASSLSRSVGRNTGELFFGEGSRLTVL.

This clone has a single count. The chain links TRBV7-8 to TRBJ2-6, with TRBD1 matching over 8 bases. The CDR3 is 17 amino acids. From germline, CDR1 is SGHVS and CDR2 FQNEAQ. The junction had 10 bases not matched to a gene; V was cut back by 5 bases and J by 4 bases. The CDR3 is CASSPRQGASGANVLTF. CDR3 DNA: TGTGCCAGCAGCCCTAGGCAGGGGGCTTCAGGGGCCAACGTCCTGACTTTC.

This clone was seen repeatedly, ten times or more. This chain connects TRBV5-1 to TRBJ2-3; TRBD2 matches at 7 bases. This CDR3 has 18 amino acids. With V trimmed by 0 bases and J by 2 bases, 12 bases remained unmatched. The germline V gene encodes CDR1 SGHRS and CDR2 YFSETQ. CDR3 protein: CASSLVASGGGYTDTQYF. The CDR3 region has the DNA TGCGCCAGCAGCTTGGTGGCTAGCGGAGGAGGGTACACAGATACGCAGTATTTT. The variable domain in full, with the rest retrieved from reference TRBV5-1 and TRBJ2-3, is KAGVTQTPRYLIKTRGQQVTLSCSPISGHRSVSWYQQTPGQGLQFLFEYFSETQRNKGNFPGRFSGRQFSNSRSEMNVSTLELGDSALYLCASSLVASGGGYTDTQYFGPGTRLTVL.